This T cell receptor beta chain was obtained from a study of cytomegalovirus exposure and HLA in healthy donors. It was with 60 Vbeta and 13 Jbeta primers that the PCR ran. The method was immunoSEQ multiplex PCR; TCRdb's version includes in-frame clones alone and lacks a portion of them. The sample carries some 120,000 clones, around 82% recorded once. Specimen: PBMCs. This TCR came from a middle-aged woman in good health and CMV-seropositive.

The CDR3 nucleotides are TGTGCCAGCAGCCTAGGGACAGGGGGAAACACCATATATTTT. It codes for CASSLGTGGNTIYF. The chain employs TRBV7-8 and TRBJ1-3, with TRBD1 matching over 9 bases. The CDR3 runs 14 residues. Germline trimming cut 5 bases from V and 4 bases from J; bases unmatched to any gene: 3. Germline CDR1 is SGHVS and CDR2 is FQNEAQ.